This T cell receptor (beta chain) was retrieved from a study of blood T cells in healthy people across ages. V was cut by 6 bases and J by 4 bases, with 17 bases left in between. The CDR3 consists of 15 residues. Through a sample-barcoded 5' primer and a J-beta primer mix, a second PCR was run for 7 to 11 cycles. TCRdb analysed the 5' RACE reads with MiXCR anew, one entry per CDR3 protein. The data show about 2 million distinct CDR3 sequences, about 50% seen once. The V call is TRBV12-3 or TRBV12-4, the J call TRBJ2-3, with D perhaps assigned TRBD1 or TRBD2 (5 bases each). The sequence derives from a woman between 35 and 50 years old in good health. The sequencing sample was made of blood. The CDR3 spells CASRSGRLIADTQYF. CDR3 coding DNA: TGTGCCAGCAGGTCAGGGAGACTGATAGCAGATACGCAGTATTTT.